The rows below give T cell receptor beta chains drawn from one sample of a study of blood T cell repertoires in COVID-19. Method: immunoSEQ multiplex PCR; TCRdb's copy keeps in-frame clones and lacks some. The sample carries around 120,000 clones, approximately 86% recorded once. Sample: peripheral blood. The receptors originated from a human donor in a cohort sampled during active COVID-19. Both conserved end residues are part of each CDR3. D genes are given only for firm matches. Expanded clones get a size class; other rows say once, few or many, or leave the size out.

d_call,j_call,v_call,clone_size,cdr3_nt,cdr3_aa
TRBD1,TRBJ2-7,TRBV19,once,TGTGCCAGCAGTGGGGGACGGACAGGGAGACCCTACGAGCAGTACTTC,CASSGGRTGRPYEQYF
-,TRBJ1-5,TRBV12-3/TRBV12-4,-,TGTGCCAGCAGTCAGGGGTGGGGTCAGCCCCAGCATTTT,CASSQGWGQPQHF
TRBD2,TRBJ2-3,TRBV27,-,TGTGCCAGCAGTTTGGACGGGAGGTACACAGATACGCAGTATTTT,CASSLDGRYTDTQYF
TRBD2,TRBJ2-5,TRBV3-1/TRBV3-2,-,TGTGCCAGCAGCCAGTTCGGGGGGGCCGTTGAGACCCAGTACTTC,CASSQFGGAVETQYF
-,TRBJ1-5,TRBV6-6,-,TGTGCCAGCAGCGACCTGGGCAGGGCCGATCAGCCCCAGCATTTT,CASSDLGRADQPQHF
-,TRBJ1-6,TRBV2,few,TGTGCCAGCAGCATCCAGCGACCCCTCCACTTT,CASSIQRPLHF
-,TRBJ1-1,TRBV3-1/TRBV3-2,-,TGTGCCAGCAGCCAAGGGGATTGGGGGGTAGCTTTCTTT,CASSQGDWGVAFF
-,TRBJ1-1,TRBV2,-,TGTGCCAGCGAAAGAAGGGGGGGGAACACTGAAGCTTTCTTT,CASERRGGNTEAFF
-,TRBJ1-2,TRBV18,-,TGTGCCAGCTCACCTCCCGGACAGTATGGCTACACCTTC,CASSPPGQYGYTF
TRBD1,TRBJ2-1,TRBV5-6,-,TGTGCCAGCAGCTTGACGACAGGGGGCTACAATGAGCAGTTCTTC,CASSLTTGGYNEQFF
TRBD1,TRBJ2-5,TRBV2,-,TGTGCCAGCATGACGACAGGGGTTGAGGAGACCCAGTACTTC,CASMTTGVEETQYF
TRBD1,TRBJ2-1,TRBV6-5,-,TGTGCCAGCAGTTACAGGGACAGGGGGCACGAGCAGTTCTTC,CASSYRDRGHEQFF
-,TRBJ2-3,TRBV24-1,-,TGTGCCACCAGTGATTTGAGGGGAGATACGCAGTATTTT,CATSDLRGDTQYF
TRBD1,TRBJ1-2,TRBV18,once,TGTGCCAGCTCACCAAAGACAGGGCAACCCACTAACTATGGCTACACCTTC,CASSPKTGQPTNYGYTF
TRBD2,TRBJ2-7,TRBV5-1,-,TGCGCCAGCAGCTGGGGGGGACTAGCGGGAGCCAACGAGCAGTACTTC,CASSWGGLAGANEQYF
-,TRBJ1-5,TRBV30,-,TGTGCCTGGGCGTCTCAGGGGCTCCAGCCCCAGCATTTT,CAWASQGLQPQHF
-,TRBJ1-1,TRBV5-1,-,TGCGCCAGCAGCCCCAGGGAGGGGGGGAACACTGAAGCTTTCTTT,CASSPREGGNTEAFF
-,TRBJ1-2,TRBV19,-,TGTGCCAGTAGTAGGGAGGTTGGGGGCTATGGCTACACCTTC,CASSREVGGYGYTF
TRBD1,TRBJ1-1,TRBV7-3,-,TGTGCCAGCAGCTTGACAGGGGTGGTCACTGAAGCTTTCTTT,CASSLTGVVTEAFF
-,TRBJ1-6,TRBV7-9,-,TGTGCCAGCAGCTTAGACCCCGGGGGGCGGAAAGGTTCACCCCTCCACTTT,CASSLDPGGRKGSPLHF
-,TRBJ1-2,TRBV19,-,TGTGCCAGTACCCGGGGAGCAGAAGGCGTCTATGGCTACACCTTC,CASTRGAEGVYGYTF
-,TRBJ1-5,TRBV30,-,TGTGCCTGGAGCATCCCGGGCGGGGGCCAACATTTT,CAWSIPGGGQHF
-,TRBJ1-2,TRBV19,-,TGTGCCAGTAGTGCGGACAGCTATTATGGCTACACCTTC,CASSADSYYGYTF
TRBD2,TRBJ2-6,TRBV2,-,TGTGCCAGGGCTATCGGGGGGACTGGGGCCAACGTCCTGACTTTC,CARAIGGTGANVLTF
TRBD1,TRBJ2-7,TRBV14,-,TGTGCCAGCAGCCCACAAGGACAGGCTTCCTACGAGCAGTACTTC,CASSPQGQASYEQYF
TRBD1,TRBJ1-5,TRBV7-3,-,TGTGCCAGCAGTACCACAGGGGATCAGCCCCAGCATTTT,CASSTTGDQPQHF
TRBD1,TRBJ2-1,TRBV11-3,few,TGTGCCAGCAGCTTCCGACAGGGAACAGCAAGGAATGAGCAGTTCTTC,CASSFRQGTARNEQFF
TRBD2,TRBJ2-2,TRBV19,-,TGTGCCAGTAGTCCGCGGACCCCGTACGGGACTAGCGGGAGCCTTCGGATTACCCAGGAGCTGTTTTTT,CASSPRTPYGTSGSLRITQELFF
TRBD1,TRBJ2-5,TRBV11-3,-,TGTGCCAGCAGCTTAGGGGGGACAGTAAAAGAGACCCAGTACTTC,CASSLGGTVKETQYF
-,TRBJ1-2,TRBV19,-,TGTGCCAGTAGTGCCCGCCAGTCAGGGGATGGCTACACCTTC,CASSARQSGDGYTF
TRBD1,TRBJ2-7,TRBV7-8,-,TGTGCCAGCAGCTTTGGGACAGGGGGCGAGCAGTACTTC,CASSFGTGGEQYF
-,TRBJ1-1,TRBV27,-,TGTGCCAGCAGTTTGGGAGTGGGGGGGGTTCACACTGAAGCTTTCTTT,CASSLGVGGVHTEAFF
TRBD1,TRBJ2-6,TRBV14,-,TGTGCCGGGACCGGGACAGGGTCCTCTGGGGCCAACGTCCTGACTTTC,CAGTGTGSSGANVLTF
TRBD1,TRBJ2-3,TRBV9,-,TGTGCCAGCAACCCGACAGGGGGCGACGCAGATACGCAGTATTTT,CASNPTGGDADTQYF
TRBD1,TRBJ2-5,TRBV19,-,TGTGCCAGTAGTGGACAGGGGCGAGAGACCCAGTACTTC,CASSGQGRETQYF
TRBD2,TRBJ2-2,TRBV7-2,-,TGTGCCAGCAGCTTAGGGCTAGCGGCTAACACCGGGGAGCTGTTTTTT,CASSLGLAANTGELFF
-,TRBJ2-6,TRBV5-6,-,TGTGCCAGCAGCCCGGAACAGGGAATTGGGGCCAACGTCCTGACTTTC,CASSPEQGIGANVLTF
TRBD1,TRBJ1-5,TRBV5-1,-,TGCGCCAGCAGCTTAAGCGGGACAGGGGTTCAGCCCCAGCATTTT,CASSLSGTGVQPQHF
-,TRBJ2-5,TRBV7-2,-,TGTGCCAGCAGCTTAGGCTTAGGGGGGGGAAGAACCCAGTACTTC,CASSLGLGGGRTQYF
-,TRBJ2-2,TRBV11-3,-,TGTGCCAGCAGCCAAGGACTCAGAACCGGGGAGCTGTTTTTT,CASSQGLRTGELFF
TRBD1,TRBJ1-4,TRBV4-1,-,TGCGCCAGCAGCCAAGATCAGGGGGTCAAAAAACTGTTTTTT,CASSQDQGVKKLFF
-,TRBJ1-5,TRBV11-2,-,TGTGCCAGCAGCTTAGAAACAAGTAATCAGCCCCAGCATTTT,CASSLETSNQPQHF
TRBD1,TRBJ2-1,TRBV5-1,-,TGCGCCAGCAGCGAGGGACAGATTAATGAGCAGTTCTTC,CASSEGQINEQFF
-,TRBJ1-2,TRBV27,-,TGTGCCAGCAGTACTAACCTGGGGGGTGACGGCTACACCTTC,CASSTNLGGDGYTF
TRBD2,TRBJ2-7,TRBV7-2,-,TGTGCCAGCAGCAGTAGCGGGAATGAGTACGAGCAGTACTTC,CASSSSGNEYEQYF